Sequencing of this T cell receptor (beta chain) was carried out in a study of regulatory T cells in long-lasting Graves disease. The CDR3 has 13 residues. Between the trimmed V and J ends, which lost 6 bases and 10 bases, there was a span of 19 bases. CDR1 and CDR2 from the germline V gene are DFQATT and SNEGSKA (reference sequence). Researchers made TCR beta libraries by using iRepertoire HTBI primers and running Arm-PCR on CDR3 regions. Each CDR3 protein is one row after TCRdb ran MiXCR on the multiplex PCR reads. The sample lists 530,000 or so distinct CDR3 sequences; roughly 14% were seen once. Time point: newly diagnosed GD, antithyroid drugs for less than 3 months. PBMC RNA served as the TCR library source. The same sample was also used in a study of T cells in Graves' hyperthyroidism and ophthalmopathy.

This TCR came from a man aged 30-40 years with Graves disease. The chain couples TRBV20-1 to TRBJ2-1; tentative D call: TRBD2 (5 bases). The material was peripheral blood mononuclear cells (PBMCs), obtained at new diagnosis, from a patient treated with antithyroid drugs. The DNA for the CDR3 is TGCAGTGCCCCTAGCTTAGTGGTCTACGAGCAGTTCTTC. Amino acids: CSAPSLVVYEQFF.